Below, 4 T cell receptor beta chains from the same sample are listed, as sequenced in a study of T-cell memory formation after mild COVID-19. TCRdb independently ran MiXCR on the 5' RACE reads; one entry per CDR3 protein. Among approximately 270,000 distinct CDR3 sequences listed, around 16% were seen once. The material sequenced was PBMCs or a T cell subset sorted from them (not recorded which). These receptors came from a man in his late teens or twenties who had mild COVID-19 (a few samples of this study predate the infection). Cell type and time point are not known.

This clonotype was counted at least ten times. This chain uses TRBV12-3 or TRBV12-4 with TRBJ2-3; D remains unclear. With 3 bases removed from V and 6 bases from J, the gap between germline ends came to 7 bases. The CDR3 runs to 12 residues. CDR3 region: CASSLTVDTQYF. Here the CDR3 DNA reads TGTGCCAGCAGTTTGACTGTCGATACGCAGTATTTT.

CDR3 sequence: CASSLAVDREQYV. In nucleotides, the CDR3 is TGTGCCAGCAGCTTAGCTGTGGATAGAGAGCAGTACGTC. V is TRBV7-6 and J is TRBJ2-7, with D hard to call. Trimming shortened V by 0 bases and J by 7 bases, and 10 bases separated the two germline ends. CDR3 length: 13 amino acids. Germline V lookup: CDR1 SGHVS, CDR2 FNYEAQ.

This clonotype showed up just a few times. The genes are TRBV6-6 and TRBJ2-6; D might be TRBD1 (6 bases). Per germline, CDR1 MNHNY and CDR2 SVGAGI (reference sequence). V dropped 6 bases and J dropped 3 bases, with 12 bases sitting between them. The CDR3 extends over 15 amino acids. The DNA for the CDR3 is TGTGCCAGCAGCCTGGACAGTATTGGGGCCAACGTCCTGACTTTC. This encodes CASSLDSIGANVLTF.

The CDR3, as DNA: TGTGCCAGCAGCTTAGCCCGGTGGCGGGGGCAAGAGACCCAGTACTTC. Encoded protein: CASSLARWRGQETQYF. V usage is TRBV7-2 and J usage is TRBJ2-5; 7 nucleotides agree with TRBD2. In germline, CDR1 is SGHTA, CDR2 FQGNSA. This CDR3 is built from 16 residues. Unmatched junction bases numbered 6, after V lost 0 bases and J lost 2 bases.